This entry concerns a single T cell receptor (beta chain). The same CDR3 also results from other DNA sequences found in this sample. The CDR3 has 14 amino acids. Germline V lookup: CDR1 SGHTA, CDR2 FQGTGA. The V end was cut by 5 bases, the J end by 7 bases, with 15 bases between. The entry originates in a study of blood T cell repertoires in COVID-19. Repertoires were generated with immunoSEQ multiplex PCR, while TCRdb's copy carries only in-frame clones and drops some. The table has 110,000 to 150,000 clones, more than 70% seen once. Sequencing was done on a sample of peripheral blood. The V and J genes are TRBV7-3 and TRBJ2-1; possibly TRBD1 for D (8 bases). The clonotype comes from a man aged 50-59 years with active or convalescent COVID-19. The CDR3 loop is CASSRDRGGNEQFF. The CDR3 DNA reads TGTGCCAGCAGCCGAGACAGGGGAGGGAATGAGCAGTTCTTC.